What follows are 26 T cell receptor beta chains derived from one specimen sequenced in a study of CD8 T cells in ankylosing spondylitis. TCRdb reprocessed the 5' RACE reads via MiXCR and lists one record per CDR3 protein. The repertoire holds 200,000 or so distinct CDR3 sequences, around 13% seen once, with approximately 11% in the top ten. What was sequenced was blood, either unsorted or a sorted T cell fraction (not recorded which). The source of these receptors is a female donor with ankylosing spondylitis or in good health (not recorded which).

This clonotype was detected many times. This chain uses TRBV5-1 with TRBJ2-1; D gene unclear. Germline values: CDR1 SGHRS, CDR2 YFSETQ. The CDR3 sequence is 14 residues long. V dropped 2 bases and J dropped 0 bases, with 6 bases sitting between them. This CDR3 is CASSFGSSYNEQFF. DNA for the CDR3: TGCGCCAGCAGCTTTGGCAGCTCCTACAATGAGCAGTTCTTC.

At least ten counts were recorded for this clonotype. The chain carries TRBV3-1 and TRBJ1-2; TRBD1 is a possible D gene (6 bases). V lost 0 bases and J 2 bases, leaving 10 bases between the germline ends. The germline V gene encodes CDR1 LGHDT and CDR2 YNNKEL (reference sequence). This CDR3 has 15 residues. The CDR3 DNA reads TGTGCCAGCAGCCAAGAACGGCAGGGGAACTATGGCTACACCTTC. Amino acid sequence: CASSQERQGNYGYTF.

The table lists this clonotype with many counts. The genes are TRBV6-2 or TRBV6-3 and TRBJ2-7, with a tentative D call TRBD2 (5 bases). This CDR3 region has 13 residues. Trimming removed 0 bases from V and 4 bases from J, with 7 bases in between. Germline CDR1 is MNHEY and CDR2 is SVGEGT. CDR3: CASSYSRGYEQYF. The CDR3 nucleotides read TGTGCCAGCAGTTACTCTCGGGGTTACGAGCAGTACTTC.

This clonotype was detected many times. The chain employs TRBV20-1 and TRBJ1-4; no definite D call. This CDR3 spans 12 amino acids. Germline V gene data show CDR1 as DFQATT and CDR2 as SNEGSKA (reference sequence). V lost 0 bases to trimming and J lost 7 bases, with 6 bases between them. CDR3 nucleotides: TGCAGTGCTAGAGAGACCGGTGAAAAACTGTTTTTT. Translating gives CSARETGEKLFF.

This clonotype came up many times. This chain links TRBV7-2 with TRBJ2-1; D gene ambiguous. The CDR3 contains 13 residues. Trimming cost V 3 bases and J 7 bases, with 10 bases left between them. CDR1 is SGHTA and CDR2 is FQGNSA in the germline V gene. The CDR3 DNA is TGTGCCAGCAGCTTGCGCAGTGGGAATGAGCAGTTCTTC. Protein product: CASSLRSGNEQFF.

Remarks on this clonotype: Since a much larger clone is just one base distant, this may be a read error. This chain connects TRBV25-1 to TRBJ2-2, with D hard to call. Germline CDR1 and CDR2: MGHDK and SYGVNS. The CDR3 is 14 amino acids. The ends were cut back, 4 bases at V and 3 bases at J, with 9 bases in the middle. The CDR3 DNA reads as TGTGCCAGCAGTGCCAGCCCTTACACCGGGGAGCTGTTTTTT. Protein sequence: CASSASPYTGELFF. Filled out from reference TRBV25-1 and TRBJ2-2, the complete variable domain reads EADIYQTPRYLVIGTGKKITLECSQTMGHDKMYWYQQDPGMELHLIHYSYGVNSTEKGDLSSESTVSRIRTEHFPLTLESARPSHTSQYLCASSASPYTGELFFGEGSRLTVL.

In its sample, this clonotype was seen many times. CDR3 loop: CASSPGTGSNYGYTF. The CDR3 coding sequence is TGCGCCAGCAGCCCGGGGACAGGTTCTAACTATGGCTACACCTTC. The chain has TRBV5-1 and TRBJ1-2; 8 bases agree with TRBD1. The CDR3 has 15 residues. Losses at the gene ends were 4 bases for V and 0 bases for J; bases not matched to a gene: 5. Germline assignment: CDR1 SGHRS and CDR2 YFSETQ.

This clonotype was detected ten times or more. The chain joins TRBV4-3 to TRBJ1-4, with D tentatively TRBD1 (6 bases). CDR3 length: 17 residues. V was cut by 1 base and J by 0 bases, with 12 bases left in between. CDR1 is LGHNA, CDR2 YSLEER, per germline. In nucleotides, the CDR3 is TGCGCCAGCAGCCAAGGACAGGACTATGCAACTAATGAAAAACTGTTTTTT. The encoded protein is CASSQGQDYATNEKLFF.

To note about this clonotype: It may be a read error: a sequence one base away is much more abundant. CDR3 in DNA: TGTGCCGGCAGCTTATCGACCTGGACCTACGAGCAGTACTTC. It codes for CAGSLSTWTYEQYF. The V and J genes are TRBV7-2 and TRBJ2-7; D unresolved. Per germline, CDR1 SGHTA and CDR2 FQGNSA. The CDR3 spans 14 residues.

In its sample, this clonotype was seen many times. The rearrangement uses TRBV20-1 and TRBJ1-1, with 7 bases lining up with TRBD1. J gave up 1 base and V 2 bases, and 7 bases lay outside the gene matches. Germline CDR1 is DFQATT and CDR2 is SNEGSKA (reference sequence). The CDR3 runs to 15 residues. The DNA for the CDR3 is TGCAGTGCTAGAAAGGGGGCGAGTTCGAACACTGAAGCTTTCTTT. Translation gives CSARKGASSNTEAFF.

This clonotype has at least ten counts. The chain has TRBV27 and TRBJ1-4; TRBD1 matches 12 bases. The V segment lost 3 bases and the J segment 10 bases; nucleotides outside the gene matches: 9. The germline V gene has CDR1 MNHEY and CDR2 SMNVEV (reference sequence). This CDR3 has 16 residues. This CDR3 reads CASSLTPGQGAGKLFF. The CDR3 coding sequence is TGTGCCAGCAGTTTGACTCCGGGACAGGGGGCGGGAAAACTGTTTTTT.

At least ten counts were recorded for this clonotype. The J gene is TRBJ1-1, the V gene TRBV28; D ambiguous. Germline CDR1 MDHEN, CDR2 SYDVKM. The V end lost 8 bases, the J end lost 6 bases, and 19 bases lay between the germline ends. The CDR3 runs to 14 residues. CDR3 nucleotides: TGTGCCAGCCTATCGGCATATGGTTTTCCTGAAGCTTTCTTT. This codes for CASLSAYGFPEAFF. Looking up the rest from reference TRBV28 and TRBJ1-1 gives the full variable domain: DVKVTQSSRYLVKRTGEKVFLECVQDMDHENMFWYRQDPGLGLRLIYFSYDVKMKEKGDIPEGYSVSREKKERFSLILESASTNQTSMYLCASLSAYGFPEAFFGQGTRLTVV.

There are many counts of this clonotype. The chain has TRBV12-3 or TRBV12-4 and TRBJ1-1; D is uncertain. V lost 10 bases, J lost 3 bases, and 12 bases lay in between. CDR3 length: 12 residues. CDR3 sequence: CATLRAHTEAFF. In nucleotides, the CDR3 is TGTGCCACCCTCCGTGCCCACACTGAAGCTTTCTTT.

This clonotype was counted ten times or more. The genes are TRBV14 and TRBJ2-2, with unresolved D. V gave up 2 bases and J gave up 4 bases, with 5 bases separating them. The CDR3 extends over 13 amino acids. Germline CDR1 SGHDN, CDR2 FVKESK. The CDR3, as DNA: TGTGCCAGCAGCCAAAACCCCACCGGGGAGCTGTTTTTT. Protein product: CASSQNPTGELFF.

This clonotype was seen many times. This chain joins TRBV6-1 and TRBJ1-5; a weak D match, TRBD1 (5 bases). Per germline, CDR1 MNHNS and CDR2 SASEGT. The CDR3 runs 14 residues. V was pared by 3 bases and J by 6 bases, with 12 bases between. This chain's CDR3 is CASSEVGGPQPQHF. In DNA, the CDR3 is TGTGCCAGCAGTGAGGTGGGGGGACCTCAGCCCCAGCATTTT.

This clonotype has a count of ten or more. The chain carries TRBV27 and TRBJ1-6; TRBD1 matches 7 bases. CDR3 size: 15 residues. With 3 bases clipped from V and 4 bases from J, the junction kept 3 bases outside the gene matches. Germline-derived CDR1 and CDR2 are MNHEY and SMNVEV (reference sequence). For the CDR3, the DNA is TGTGCCAGCAGTTTTGGGACAGAGTATAATTCACCCCTCCACTTT. It codes for CASSFGTEYNSPLHF.

There are many counts of this clonotype. The gene calls are TRBV27 and TRBJ1-5; D is perhaps TRBD1 (5 bases). This CDR3 is built from 15 residues. Germline V gene sequence: CDR1 MNHEY, CDR2 SMNVEV (reference sequence). V lost 7 bases and J lost 1, with 14 bases in between. CDR3 in amino acids: CASTPLGGSNQPQHF. In DNA form, the CDR3 reads TGTGCCAGCACGCCCCTGGGGGGAAGCAATCAGCCCCAGCATTTT.

This clonotype was picked up many times. The chain carries TRBV28 and TRBJ2-7; D gene uncertain. The CDR3 sequence is 13 residues long. Between the trimmed V and J ends, which lost 4 bases and 6 bases, there was a span of 13 bases. Germline CDR1 reads MDHEN; CDR2 reads SYDVKM. The CDR3 DNA reads as TGTGCCAGCAGTTCCCTTGGGCGGTCCGAGCAGTACTTC. Translation gives CASSSLGRSEQYF.

J is TRBJ2-1 and V is TRBV10-3; the match to TRBD1 covers 12 bases. Losses at the gene ends were 6 bases for V and 9 bases for J; bases not matched to a gene: 9. Germline V gene sequence: CDR1 ENHRY, CDR2 SYGVKD. This CDR3 spans 15 amino acids. The CDR3 region is CAIRGQGASWSEQFF. In nucleotides, the CDR3 is TGTGCCATCAGGGGACAGGGGGCCTCTTGGAGTGAGCAGTTCTTC.

This clonotype was counted many times. This rearrangement joins TRBV24-1 to TRBJ2-1; D may correspond to TRBD1 or TRBD2 (6 bases each). The V and J ends lost 4 bases and 10 bases respectively, with 19 bases between them. The CDR3 contains 15 residues. The germline V gene has CDR1 KGHDR and CDR2 SFDVKD. The CDR3 coding sequence is TGTGCCACCAGTGAGGCCAGGGGCGGTGCGGGAGAGCAGTTCTTC. It yields the protein CATSEARGGAGEQFF.

This clonotype was seen more than once but under ten times. The chain combines TRBV11-1 with TRBJ2-6; the match to TRBD1 covers 7 bases. V was pared by 1 base and J by 0 bases, with 6 bases of the junction left unmatched. The CDR3 runs 18 residues. Germline CDR1 SGHAT, CDR2 FQDESV (reference sequence). CDR3 sequence (DNA): TGTGCCAGCAGCTTAGTGAGGGGGCTCTCCTCTGGGGCCAACGTCCTGACTTTC. It specifies CASSLVRGLSSGANVLTF.

This clonotype showed up many times. The J gene is TRBJ1-5, the V gene TRBV6-5; the D gene is possibly TRBD1 (5 bases). Trimming stripped 5 bases from V and 3 bases from J, with 11 bases between. The CDR3 sequence is 14 residues long. Germline-derived CDR1 and CDR2 are MNHEY and SVGAGI. CDR3 nucleotide sequence: TGTGCCAGCAGTACTGGGGGAAACAATCAGCCCCAGCATTTT. Residues: CASSTGGNNQPQHF.

This clonotype has only a few counts. V is TRBV6-2 or TRBV6-3 and J is TRBJ2-1; D might be TRBD1 (6 bases). Germline V gene sequence: CDR1 MNHEY, CDR2 SVGEGT. Trimming left V 6 bases short and J 9 bases short, with 18 bases between. The CDR3 is made up of 14 amino acids. In DNA, the CDR3 is TGTGCCAGCAGCCGCCTCACCACAGGGAGTGAGCAGTTCTTC. This translates into CASSRLTTGSEQFF.

This clonotype was counted ten times or more. This chain uses TRBV5-1 with TRBJ2-7; unclear D gene. This CDR3 is 14 amino acids long. Germline V gives CDR1 SGHRS, CDR2 YFSETQ. Trimming pared 6 bases from V and 2 bases from J, leaving 15 bases between. The CDR3 sequence: CASTLGSEAYEQYF. The DNA for the CDR3 is TGCGCCAGCACCCTAGGATCAGAGGCCTACGAGCAGTACTTC.

Only a few counts were recorded for this clonotype. V usage is TRBV24-1 and J usage is TRBJ2-1; 10 nucleotides match TRBD1. Germline loops: CDR1 KGHDR, CDR2 SFDVKD. The CDR3 totals 14 residues. V lost 6 bases, J lost 5 bases, and 3 bases stayed unmatched. Here the CDR3 DNA reads TGTGCCACCAGTAAAGGGACAGGGGACAATGAGCAGTTCTTC. It specifies CATSKGTGDNEQFF.

This clonotype was recorded a few times. The chain is built from TRBV25-1 and TRBJ1-1, with 10 bases lining up with TRBD1. The CDR3 is 16 residues long. Trimming cost V 7 bases and J 0 bases; bases outside gene matches: 8. Germline V gene lookup returns CDR1 MGHDK and CDR2 SYGVNS. In DNA form, the CDR3 reads TGTGCCAGCACGCTCGGACAGGGGGGTGTGAACACTGAAGCTTTCTTT. It is translated as CASTLGQGGVNTEAFF.